Below are 13 T cell receptor beta chains sequenced from a single sample in a study of blood T cell repertoires in COVID-19. Produced via immunoSEQ multiplex PCR; TCRdb's table is partial and in-frame only. This table holds 300,000 or so clones, over 75% found once. Sequenced sample: PBMCs or T cells enriched from blood (not recorded which). The receptors come from a woman aged 18-35 years who had recovered from COVID-19.

The chain links TRBV3-1 (or the pseudogene TRBV3-2) to TRBJ1-2; 8 bases are shared with TRBD1. J was trimmed by 8 bases and V by 1 base; bases with no gene match: 3. CDR1 is LGHDT, CDR2 YNNKEL, per germline (reference sequence). There are 13 residues in the CDR3. The CDR3 loop is CASSQADRVGYTF. Written as DNA, the CDR3 is TGTGCCAGCAGCCAAGCGGACAGGGTCGGCTACACCTTC.

The chain joins TRBV5-1 to TRBJ2-3; D is perhaps TRBD1 (6 bases). V lost 1 base and J lost 0, with 12 bases in between. This CDR3 is 16 amino acids long. Germline CDR1 reads SGHRS; CDR2 reads YFSETQ. CDR3 residues: CASSLYRDHSTDTQYF. The CDR3 region has the DNA TGCGCCAGCAGCTTGTACAGGGACCATAGCACAGATACGCAGTATTTT.

The V gene is TRBV28, the J gene TRBJ1-3, with D maybe TRBD1 (5 bases). Germline lookup yields CDR1 MDHEN and CDR2 SYDVKM. The CDR3 extends over 18 amino acids. The V gene lost 2 bases and the J gene lost 0 bases, with 17 bases spanning the gap. The CDR3 bases are TGTGCCAGCAGTTTAACTAGCTTGGACACTAGCTCTGGAAACACCATATATTTT. This gives the protein CASSLTSLDTSSGNTIYF.

The chain has TRBV4-1 and TRBJ1-2; the match to TRBD1 covers 11 bases. The germline gives CDR1 MGHRA, CDR2 YSYEKL. This CDR3 spans 18 amino acids. Trimming at V came to 0 bases and at J to 4 bases, leaving 10 bases not matched to a gene. CDR3 bases: TGCGCCAGCAGCCAAGATCCCCCGGACAGGGGGCCATTCTATGGCTACACCTTC. Protein: CASSQDPPDRGPFYGYTF.

The sample holds one count of this clone. J is TRBJ2-7 and V is TRBV9; 13 bases are a match to TRBD2. V was pared by 2 bases and J by 7 bases, with 12 bases of the junction left unmatched. Germline V gives CDR1 SGDLS, CDR2 YYNGEE. The CDR3 is made up of 17 amino acids. CDR3 protein: CASSVEAWTSGSGEQYF. For the CDR3, the DNA is TGTGCCAGCAGCGTCGAAGCCTGGACTAGCGGGAGTGGAGAGCAGTACTTC. The full variable domain, with the rest looked up from reference TRBV9 and TRBJ2-7, is DSGVTQTPKHLITATGQRVTLRCSPRSGDLSVYWYQQSLDQGLQFLIQYYNGEERAKGNILERFSAQQFPDLHSELNLSSLELGDSALYFCASSVEAWTSGSGEQYFGPGTRLTVT.

The V gene is TRBV28, the J gene TRBJ1-3, with D perhaps TRBD1 (6 bases). Germline V gene sequence: CDR1 MDHEN, CDR2 SYDVKM. Trimming stripped 5 bases from V and 4 bases from J, with 18 bases between. CDR3 length: 16 residues. The CDR3 DNA sequence: TGTGCCAGCAGTAGTACAGGGTATCAATCAGGAAACACCATATATTTT. It translates to CASSSTGYQSGNTIYF.

This rearrangement joins TRBV5-1 to TRBJ2-5; tentative D call: TRBD2 (6 bases). Trimming left V 0 bases short and J 5 bases short, with 17 bases between. The CDR3 has 16 amino acids. Germline lookup yields CDR1 SGHRS and CDR2 YFSETQ. As DNA, the CDR3 is TGCGCCAGCAGCTTGGGAGTAGCGGTTACTTCCGAGACCCAGTACTTC. Translation: CASSLGVAVTSETQYF.

The chain couples TRBV3-1 (or the pseudogene TRBV3-2) to TRBJ1-2; D remains ambiguous. The CDR3 has 13 amino acids. Trimming cost V 0 bases and J 9 bases, with 11 bases left between them. CDR1 is LGHDT, CDR2 YNNKEL, per germline (reference sequence). CDR3 region: CASSQDSTMSYTF. The CDR3 bases are TGTGCCAGCAGCCAAGACAGTACTATGAGCTACACCTTC.

V gene TRBV6-5 combines with J gene TRBJ1-1; a weak D match, TRBD1 (5 bases). This CDR3 comprises 14 residues. CDR1 MNHEY and CDR2 SVGAGI come from the germline V gene. Trimming shortened V by 4 bases and J by 4 bases, and 13 bases separated the two germline ends. CDR3 sequence: CASSSTEKATEAFF. CDR3 DNA: TGTGCCAGCAGTTCGACAGAAAAGGCCACTGAAGCTTTCTTT.

The V gene is TRBV5-4, the J gene TRBJ1-1; D perhaps matches TRBD1 (5 bases). From germline, CDR1 is SGHNT and CDR2 YYREEE (reference sequence). The V end lost 8 bases, the J end lost 1 base, and 9 bases lay between the germline ends. The CDR3 has 12 residues. The CDR3: CASRGSNTEAFF. For the CDR3, the DNA is TGTGCCAGTAGGGGTTCGAACACTGAAGCTTTCTTT.

V is TRBV28 and J is TRBJ1-5; TRBD1 matches 7 bases. Germline assignment: CDR1 MDHEN and CDR2 SYDVKM. V lost 5 bases to trimming and J lost 2 bases; unmatched junction nucleotides: 9. The CDR3 is 16 residues long. Here the CDR3 DNA reads TGTGCCAGCAGTCCCATACAGGGGTCCCGCAATCAGCCCCAGCATTTT. This encodes CASSPIQGSRNQPQHF.

This chain joins TRBV28 and TRBJ2-7, with D maybe TRBD2 (6 bases). The CDR3 has 14 residues. CDR1 is MDHEN, CDR2 SYDVKM, per germline. Trimming stripped 3 bases from V and 8 bases from J, with 17 bases between. CDR3 residues: CASSFHGEGRKQYF. CDR3 in DNA: TGTGCCAGCAGTTTCCACGGGGAAGGGAGGAAGCAGTACTTC.

The count of this clone is one. The rearrangement links TRBV7-6 to TRBJ2-7; 9 bases map to TRBD1. CDR3 size: 15 residues. J lost 6 bases, V lost 2 bases, and 8 bases had no gene match. Looked up from germline, CDR1 is SGHVS and CDR2 is FNYEAQ. The CDR3 protein is CASSLTRQGGSEQYF. CDR3 nucleotide sequence: TGTGCCAGCAGCTTAACAAGACAGGGGGGAAGCGAGCAGTACTTC.